The T cell receptor beta chain described here comes from a study of shared clonotypes between healthy human individuals. General study points: Limited genetic and exposure-history diversity came from having few donors.

With regard to this clone: Its antigen remains unknown.

CD4+ cell separation produced CD45RA+ naive and CD45RA-negative memory subsets. Using immunoSEQ multiplex PCR, the repertoire was profiled, and TCRdb retains in-frame clones only, with some absent. The sample holds some 980,000 clones, over 75% seen once. Germline CDR1 is WSHSY and CDR2 is SAAADI. The CDR3 runs to 14 residues. The germline V and J ends were trimmed by 8 bases and 2 bases, with 13 bases remaining between them. The sample consisted of memory CD4+ T cells sorted from blood. Noted subset: CD45RA-negative fraction. This clonotype originated in a man between 18 and 35 years old in good health. This chain connects TRBV10-2 to TRBJ2-4; D may be TRBD2 (6 bases). CDR3 region: CASSSGLTKNIQYF. Here the CDR3 DNA reads TGCGCCAGCTCGAGCGGGTTGACCAAAAACATTCAGTACTTC.